The clone carrying this TCR beta chain was seen ten or more times. As yet, its antigen is unknown. At one end, the junction sequence differs from germline, possibly due to a read error. The CDR3 length is 15 residues. Looked up from germline, CDR1 is LGHDT and CDR2 is YNNKEL (reference sequence). TCRdb used MiXCR to reprocess the multiplex PCR reads, holding one entry per CDR3 protein. The data hold 50,000 to 65,000 distinct CDR3 sequences, with roughly 41% observed a single time. This specimen belongs to a study of breast tumors, draining lymph nodes, adjacent tissues. General study points: Compared with lymph nodes, tumors were less diverse; compared with nontumor tissue, more. Data fit most tumor T cells coming from lymph node, expanding in tumor. Data only fit, rather than demonstrated, lymph node origin of most tumor T cells. Compared with basal-like, luminal-like tumors shared significantly more repertoire with nontumor tissue.

This TCR was sampled from a female donor with breast cancer. Some clones in this sample may be carry-over from other donors' samples. The specimen was breast tumor tissue. The chain couples TRBV3-1 to TRBJ1-5; 10 bases fit TRBD1. The CDR3 region is CASSQEGQGIQPQHF. The CDR3 coding sequence is TGTGCCAGCAGTCAAGAGGGACAGGGGATTCAGCCCCAGCATTTT.